The 8 T cell receptor beta chains reported below all come from one sample, sequenced in a study of blood T cell repertoires in COVID-19 (dated by TCRdb to 2020 to 2021). Libraries were made using the immunoSEQ multiplex PCR assay. The table comes from immuneACCESS by way of TCRdb, which keeps in-frame sequences with V and J called. Part of the clones is missing from these tables; in studies checked, under half for an unresolved V gene and the rest for unknown reasons. The sample profile shows some 240,000 clones; around 81% of them were found once. The leading ten clones occupy roughly 13% of the sample. Sequencing input: peripheral blood. All receptors derive from a human donor in a cohort sampled during active COVID-19.

This chain links TRBV28 with TRBJ2-1; 9 positions agree with TRBD2. The V gene's germline CDR1 is MDHEN and CDR2 SYDVKM. V was clipped by 7 bases and J by 7 bases; unmatched bases: 5. The CDR3 spans 13 residues. The CDR3 DNA sequence: TGTGCCAGCACCAGACTAGCGGAGAATGAGCAGTTCTTC. Translating gives CASTRLAENEQFF.

V gene TRBV6-5 combines with J gene TRBJ1-5; D not resolved. The CDR3 sequence is 13 residues long. V was shortened by 4 bases and J by 6 bases, with 10 bases between the two germline ends. Germline-derived CDR1 and CDR2 are MNHEY and SVGAGI. CDR3 DNA sequence: TGTGCCAGCAGTTTGTCGTCTATTCAGCCCCAGCATTTT. This encodes CASSLSSIQPQHF.

This chain uses TRBV6-1 with TRBJ1-1; TRBD1 aligns across 9 bases. J was trimmed by 5 bases and V by 5 bases; bases with no gene match: 9. Germline V gives CDR1 MNHNS, CDR2 SASEGT. This CDR3 is built from 15 residues. The CDR3 region has the DNA TGTGCCAGCAGTTCAACAGGGGGCGCGGGTACTGAAGCTTTCTTT. Protein product: CASSSTGGAGTEAFF.

This rearrangement joins TRBV5-5 to TRBJ2-3, with 7 bases that match TRBD2. V dropped 4 bases and J dropped 5; count of bases not matched to a gene: 10. Germline V gene data show CDR1 as SGHKS and CDR2 as YYEKEE (reference sequence). There are 15 residues in the CDR3. The CDR3 region has the DNA TGTGCCAGCAGCCCGGGAGGAGGGAGACGAGATACGCAGTATTTT. Encoded protein: CASSPGGGRRDTQYF.

This clone was recorded once. V and J are TRBV20-1 and TRBJ2-3; 7 nucleotides agree with TRBD2. J gave up 4 bases and V 3 bases, and 10 bases lay outside the gene matches. The CDR3 is 15 residues long. The germline gives CDR1 DFQATT, CDR2 SNEGSKA (reference sequence). As DNA, the CDR3 is TGCAGTGCTAGTAACGGACTAGTCGGGGCAGATACGCAGTATTTT. Protein sequence: CSASNGLVGADTQYF.

This sequence joins TRBV2 and TRBJ1-1; the match to TRBD1 covers 9 bases. Germline CDR1 is SNHLY and CDR2 is FYNNEI. The CDR3 is 14 residues long. V shed 4 bases, J shed 4 bases, and the junction held 4 bases outside the gene matches. CDR3 region: CASSGQGVSTEAFF. The CDR3 bases are TGTGCCAGCAGTGGACAGGGGGTGAGCACTGAAGCTTTCTTT. Together with reference TRBV2 and TRBJ1-1, the CDR3 gives the full variable domain: EPEVTQTPSHQVTQMGQEVILRCVPISNHLYFYWYRQILGQKVEFLVSFYNNEISEKSEIFDDQFSVERPDGSNFTLKIRSTKLEDSAMYFCASSGQGVSTEAFFGQGTRLTVV.

The rearrangement joins TRBV4-1 to TRBJ1-3; D ambiguous. The CDR3 is 17 residues long. From germline, CDR1 is MGHRA and CDR2 YSYEKL. Trimming shortened V by 3 bases and J by 3 bases, and 18 bases separated the two germline ends. The CDR3 nucleotides are TGCGCCAGCAGCCACGACCCGGGATCCTTGCTTGGAAACACCATATATTTT. Protein: CASSHDPGSLLGNTIYF.

V usage is TRBV18 and J usage is TRBJ1-2; a weak D match, TRBD1 (6 bases). This CDR3 has 18 residues. V lost 4 bases and J lost 0, with 21 bases in between. From germline, CDR1 is KGHSH and CDR2 LQKENI. DNA of the CDR3: TGTGCCAGCTCACATCAAACCGTGGGACACTTTACTAACTATGGCTACACCTTC. Its protein product is CASSHQTVGHFTNYGYTF.